The 11 T cell receptor beta chains below come from one sample, sequenced in a study of blood T cell repertoires in COVID-19. Clones were sequenced by immunoSEQ multiplex PCR, and TCRdb holds only the in-frame ones, with some missing. The sample includes about 83,000 clones, approximately 86% seen only once; the top ten take approximately 22%. The sample comprised peripheral blood. These receptors all come from a woman of 80 years or more in a cohort sampled during active or convalescent COVID-19.

The V gene is TRBV21-1, the J gene TRBJ2-3; the D call of TRBD2 is as the table states it, not checked on the DNA. TRBV21-1 is a pseudogene segment. The CDR3 has 14 residues. The CDR3: CASTTGGVIDTQYF. The DNA for the CDR3 is TGTGCCAGTACCACGGGAGGGGTTATAGATACGCAGTATTTT.

The chain is built from TRBV3-1 (or the pseudogene TRBV3-2) and TRBJ1-2, with 10 bases lining up with TRBD1. The trim removed 2 bases at V and 2 bases at J, leaving 11 bases unmatched. Germline loops: CDR1 LGHDT, CDR2 YNNKEL (reference sequence). The CDR3 is 18 amino acids. The CDR3 DNA reads TGTGCCAGCAGCCAACCCTCTCGACAGGGGGCTTCAAACTATGGCTACACCTTC. It codes for CASSQPSRQGASNYGYTF.

The chain couples TRBV15 to TRBJ2-7; D is perhaps TRBD1 (6 bases). V lost 3 bases and J lost 9, with 12 bases in between. The CDR3 is 12 amino acids. Germline assignment: CDR1 LNHNV and CDR2 YYDKDF (reference sequence). CDR3 amino acids: CATSRHREVQYF. The CDR3 DNA sequence: TGTGCCACCAGCAGGCACAGGGAAGTGCAGTACTTC.

The genes are TRBV12-3 or TRBV12-4 and TRBJ2-3; 9 bases align to TRBD2. CDR3 length equals 11 residues. The ends lost 6 bases at V and 13 bases at J; junction bases unmatched: 5. The CDR3 region has the DNA TGTGCCAGCAGCATAGCGGGGGCTGAGTATTTT. Its translation: CASSIAGAEYF.

This chain links TRBV10-3 with TRBJ1-2, with D maybe TRBD1 (5 bases). Germline values: CDR1 ENHRY, CDR2 SYGVKD. The CDR3 sequence is 14 residues long. Trimming left V 4 bases short and J 8 bases short, with 17 bases between. The CDR3 sequence is CAISGGERAYGYTF. CDR3 sequence (DNA): TGTGCCATCAGTGGGGGGGAGAGGGCCTACGGCTACACCTTC.

The V gene is TRBV10-3, the J gene TRBJ2-1, with TRBD2 identical over 9 bases. Unmatched junction bases numbered 6, after V lost 6 bases and J lost 6 bases. The germline gives CDR1 ENHRY, CDR2 SYGVKD. The CDR3 has 14 amino acids. In DNA form, the CDR3 reads TGTGCCATCAGGCGGGGGGGCGATGGCAATGAGCAGTTCTTC. Amino acid sequence: CAIRRGGDGNEQFF.

A single count supports this clone. V is TRBV30 and J is TRBJ1-5; a possible D gene is TRBD1 (6 bases). CDR3 length: 14 amino acids. The germline gives CDR1 GTSNPN, CDR2 SVGIG (reference sequence). V was trimmed by 2 bases and J by 4 bases, leaving 12 bases between them. As DNA, the CDR3 is TGTGCCTGGAGTCTCGGGACATTTAATCAGCCCCAGCATTTT. This translates into CAWSLGTFNQPQHF.

The genes are TRBV19 and TRBJ1-2; 11 nucleotides align to TRBD1. V trimming: 7 bases; J trimming: 1 base; junction bases outside the gene matches: 11. This CDR3 has 17 residues. Germline V gene lookup returns CDR1 LNHDA and CDR2 SQIVND (reference sequence). Here the CDR3 reads CASTTLGTGGFNYGYTF. The CDR3 region has the DNA TGTGCCAGTACCACGCTCGGGACAGGGGGTTTTAACTATGGCTACACCTTC.

J is TRBJ1-2 and V is TRBV28; 7 bases map to TRBD1. V was clipped by 0 bases and J by 2 bases; unmatched bases: 3. The CDR3 is 15 residues long. CDR1 and CDR2 from the germline V gene are MDHEN and SYDVKM. DNA for the CDR3: TGTGCCAGCAGTTTATGGACAGGGAAAAACTATGGCTACACCTTC. Protein product: CASSLWTGKNYGYTF.

The genes are TRBV14 and TRBJ2-7; D is unclear. CDR3 size: 13 residues. V dropped 1 base and J dropped 8 bases, with 12 bases sitting between them. CDR1 and CDR2 from the germline V gene are SGHDN and FVKESK. CDR3 in amino acids: CASSQAQFLKQYF. The DNA for the CDR3 is TGTGCCAGCAGCCAAGCCCAGTTTCTGAAGCAGTACTTC.

V is TRBV11-3 and J is TRBJ2-7; no firm D call. CDR1 is SGHNT, CDR2 YENEEA, per germline. The V end was cut by 1 base, the J end by 6 bases, with 10 bases between. The CDR3 loop spans 13 amino acids. The CDR3 sequence: CASSLGPIGEQYF. The DNA of the CDR3 is TGTGCCAGCAGCTTAGGCCCCATCGGCGAGCAGTACTTC.